This T cell receptor (beta chain) was captured in a study of shared clonotypes between healthy human individuals. Notes on the study in general: Shared clonotypes: roughly 4.5% naive CD4, about 3.5% naive CD8, about 2.2% memory CD4, around 0.4% memory CD8. It was the few donors that limited the genetic and exposure-history diversity represented.

Per the original data handling: For the immunoSEQ data, sequences were junction-only without quality scores, so filtering differed. Using immunoSEQ multiplex PCR, the repertoire was profiled, and TCRdb retains in-frame clones only, with some absent. V and J calls and clone size are those listed in that table; D and trimming were worked out from the DNA. The data show roughly 1,000,000 clones, approximately 78% seen once. A word on this clone: Its specificity is unknown. The sample contains more than one DNA sequence encoding this CDR3.

The CDR3 loop spans 13 amino acids. From germline, CDR1 is SQVTM and CDR2 ANQGSEA. Trimming took 3 bases from V and 0 from J, leaving 7 bases between them. The sequenced sample was memory CD4+ T cells from PBMCs. The subset was: CD45RA-negative fraction. The V and J genes are TRBV29-1 and TRBJ2-3, with no clear D. This TCR came from a man between 18 and 29 years old in good health. Some clones in this sample may be carry-over from other donors' samples. The CDR3 loop is CSVDPGSTDTQYF. The CDR3, as DNA: TGCAGCGTTGATCCCGGGAGCACAGATACGCAGTATTTT.